Below, one T cell receptor (beta chain) is given with its context. This entry is derived from a study of cytomegalovirus exposure and HLA in healthy donors. Vbeta (60) and Jbeta (13) primers were used in the PCR. Method: immunoSEQ multiplex PCR; TCRdb's copy keeps in-frame clones and lacks some. In the table there are some 140,000 clones, around 80% of which are singletons. Germline trimming cut 4 bases from V and 3 bases from J; bases unmatched to any gene: 9. The CDR3 has 16 amino acids. From germline, CDR1 is LGHNT and CDR2 FRNRAP. The TCR comes from a man aged 40-49 years in good health and CMV-seropositive. The gene calls are TRBV12-5 and TRBJ1-5, with 7 nucleotides matching TRBD1. Material for sequencing was PBMCs. The CDR3 spells CASGWDTGANNQPQHF. CDR3 in DNA: TGTGCTAGTGGTTGGGATACAGGGGCCAACAATCAGCCCCAGCATTTT.